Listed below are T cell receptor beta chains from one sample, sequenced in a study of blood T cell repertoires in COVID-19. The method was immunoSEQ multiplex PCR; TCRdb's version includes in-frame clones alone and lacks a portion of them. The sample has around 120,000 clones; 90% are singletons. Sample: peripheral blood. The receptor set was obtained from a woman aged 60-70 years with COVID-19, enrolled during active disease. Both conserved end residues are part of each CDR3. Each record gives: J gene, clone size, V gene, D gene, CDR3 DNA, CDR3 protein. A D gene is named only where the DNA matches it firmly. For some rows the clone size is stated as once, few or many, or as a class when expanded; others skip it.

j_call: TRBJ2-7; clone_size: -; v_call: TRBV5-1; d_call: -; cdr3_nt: TGCGCCAGCAGCTGGCGACTCAGGGTTACCTACGAGCAGTACTTC; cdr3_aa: CASSWRLRVTYEQYF
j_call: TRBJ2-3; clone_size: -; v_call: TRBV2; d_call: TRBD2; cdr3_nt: TGTGCCAGCAGCCCAGGCCTAGCGGGGGCCGCAGATACGCAGTATTTT; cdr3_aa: CASSPGLAGAADTQYF
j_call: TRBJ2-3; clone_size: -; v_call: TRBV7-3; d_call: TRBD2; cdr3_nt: TGTGCCAGCAGCCCCCCGGGGACTACGAGGATGAGGCAGTATTTT; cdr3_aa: CASSPPGTTRMRQYF
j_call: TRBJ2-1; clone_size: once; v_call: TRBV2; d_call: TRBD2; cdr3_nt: TGTGCCAGCAGCGGGACTAGCGGGGGACGTGAGCAGTTCTTC; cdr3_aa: CASSGTSGGREQFF
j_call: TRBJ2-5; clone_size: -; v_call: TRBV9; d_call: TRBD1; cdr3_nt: TGTGCCAGCAGTCTGGGACAGGGGTTAGAGACCCAGTACTTC; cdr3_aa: CASSLGQGLETQYF
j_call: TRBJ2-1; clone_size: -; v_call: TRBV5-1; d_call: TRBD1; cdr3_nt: TGCGCCAGCAGCTTGGCGGGACAGAATGAGCAGTTCTTC; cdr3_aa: CASSLAGQNEQFF
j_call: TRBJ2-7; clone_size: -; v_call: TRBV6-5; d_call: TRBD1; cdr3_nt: TGTGCCAGCTCGACAGGGCGAATCTCCTACGAGCAGTACTTC; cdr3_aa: CASSTGRISYEQYF
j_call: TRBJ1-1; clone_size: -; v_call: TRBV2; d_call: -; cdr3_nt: TGTGCCAGCAGAGGGGAATTCAACACTGAAGCTTTCTTT; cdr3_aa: CASRGEFNTEAFF
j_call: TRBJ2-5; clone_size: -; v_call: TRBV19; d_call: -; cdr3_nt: TGTGCCAGTAGGGGCAGGGGTCGGACCCAGTACTTC; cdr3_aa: CASRGRGRTQYF
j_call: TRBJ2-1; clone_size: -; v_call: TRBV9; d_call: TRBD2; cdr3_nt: TGTGCCAGCAGCTGGGCTAGCGGGGACAATGAGCAGTTCTTC; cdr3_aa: CASSWASGDNEQFF
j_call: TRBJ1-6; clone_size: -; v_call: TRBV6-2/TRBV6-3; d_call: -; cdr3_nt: TGTGCCAGCAGCCCTACCAGGGCTTGGGTGGATAATTCACCCCTCCACTTT; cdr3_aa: CASSPTRAWVDNSPLHF
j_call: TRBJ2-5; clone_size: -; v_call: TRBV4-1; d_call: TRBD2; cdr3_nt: TGCGCCAGCAGCCAAGAAAGCGGGGTACAAGAGACCCAGTACTTC; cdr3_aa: CASSQESGVQETQYF
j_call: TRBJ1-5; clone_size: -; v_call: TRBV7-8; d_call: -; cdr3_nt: TGTGCCAGCAGTTTCTTCATCGGGGGTTATAGCAATCAGCCCCAGCATTTT; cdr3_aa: CASSFFIGGYSNQPQHF
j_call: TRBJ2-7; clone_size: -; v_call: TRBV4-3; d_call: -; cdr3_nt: TGCGCCAGCAGCCAAGCTCTTATCTCCTACGAGCAGTACTTC; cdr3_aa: CASSQALISYEQYF
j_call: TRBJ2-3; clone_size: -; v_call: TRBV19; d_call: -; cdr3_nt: TGTGCCAGTAGTGGAACAGGGTATGGTACGCAGTATTTT; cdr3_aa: CASSGTGYGTQYF
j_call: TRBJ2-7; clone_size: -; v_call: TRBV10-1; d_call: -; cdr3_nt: TGCGCCAGCAGACCCCCACCAAAGACAGGACACGAGCAGTACTTC; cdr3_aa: CASRPPPKTGHEQYF
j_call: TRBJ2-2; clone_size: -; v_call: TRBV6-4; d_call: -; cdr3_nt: TGTGCCAGCAGCCCGGAGGGTGGAACCGGGGAGCTGTTTTTT; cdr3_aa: CASSPEGGTGELFF
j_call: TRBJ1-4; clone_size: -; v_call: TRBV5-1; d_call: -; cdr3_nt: TGCGCCAGCAGCTTGGATCGTGAAAAACTGTTTTTT; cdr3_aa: CASSLDREKLFF
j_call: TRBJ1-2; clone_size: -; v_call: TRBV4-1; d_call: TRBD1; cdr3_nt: TGCGCCAGCAGCCAAGTCGTCGGACAGGGGAGCTATGGCTACACCTTC; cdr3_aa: CASSQVVGQGSYGYTF
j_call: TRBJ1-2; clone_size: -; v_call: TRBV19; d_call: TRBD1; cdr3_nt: TGTGCCAGTAGTCCAGGACAGGGACGGGCCTCCACCTTC; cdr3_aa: CASSPGQGRASTF
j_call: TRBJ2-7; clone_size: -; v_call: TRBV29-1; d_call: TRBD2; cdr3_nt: TGCAGCGCTACAACGACAGGGACTAGCGGGGGCCATTACGAGCAGTACTTC; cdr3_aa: CSATTTGTSGGHYEQYF
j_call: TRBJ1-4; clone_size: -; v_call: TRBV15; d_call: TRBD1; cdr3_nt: TGTGCCACCAGCAGATTGCAGGGACAGGGAAGGGAAAAACTGTTTTTT; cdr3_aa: CATSRLQGQGREKLFF
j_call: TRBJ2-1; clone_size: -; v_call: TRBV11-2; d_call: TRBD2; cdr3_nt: TGTGCCAGCAGCCAAGTCAGCGGGGGGGCCTTGGATGAGCAGTTCTTC; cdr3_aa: CASSQVSGGALDEQFF
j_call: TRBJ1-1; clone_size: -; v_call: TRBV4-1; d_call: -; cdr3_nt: TGCGCCAGCAGCCAAGATGGGCATACGAACACTGAAGCTTTCTTT; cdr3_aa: CASSQDGHTNTEAFF
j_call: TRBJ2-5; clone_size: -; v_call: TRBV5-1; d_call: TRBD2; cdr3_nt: TGCGCCAGCAGCCCCCTTCCGGGGGGTCAAGAGACCCAGTACTTC; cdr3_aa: CASSPLPGGQETQYF
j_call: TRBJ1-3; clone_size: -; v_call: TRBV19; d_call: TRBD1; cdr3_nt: TGTGCCAGTCCTCACCCGGGACAGGGGATAGGAAACACCATATATTTT; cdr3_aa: CASPHPGQGIGNTIYF
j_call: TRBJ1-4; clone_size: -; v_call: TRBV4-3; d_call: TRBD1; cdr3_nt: TGCGCCAGCAGCCTCCGGACAGGGCGGAGGGAAAAACTGTTTTTT; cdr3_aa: CASSLRTGRREKLFF
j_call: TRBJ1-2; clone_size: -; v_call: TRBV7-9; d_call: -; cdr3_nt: TGTGCCAGCAGCTCCGCGGATGCCTTCGTCGGCTACACCTTC; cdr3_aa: CASSSADAFVGYTF
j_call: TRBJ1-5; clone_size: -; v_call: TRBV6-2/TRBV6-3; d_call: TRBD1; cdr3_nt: TGTGCCAGCAGTCGGTGGGACAGTAGATATAGCAATCAGCCCCAGCATTTT; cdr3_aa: CASSRWDSRYSNQPQHF
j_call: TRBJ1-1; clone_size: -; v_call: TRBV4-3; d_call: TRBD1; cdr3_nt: TGCGCCAGCAGCCAACCGGGACAGGGGGCTACTGAAGCTTTCTTT; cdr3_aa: CASSQPGQGATEAFF